The T cell receptor beta chain described here comes from a study of CD8+ T cells in alopecia areata. At the level of the study: Patients received oral tofacitinib, 5 to 10 mg twice daily, for moderate-to-severe alopecia areata. Study results and caveats: Besides other cells, scalp samples also yield sequences of resident alphabeta T cells from normal skin. Many of the expanded lesional clones endured in scalp and blood while on tofacitinib.

As for treatment: oral pan-JAK inhibitor, 5-10 mg twice daily. cDNA reverse transcribed from extracted RNA served as the sequencing template. TCRdb's table, derived via immunoSEQ multiplex PCR, lists solely in-frame clones and lacks some. The table lists about 76,000 clones, 25% to 30% of them singletons. A note on this clone: The antigen is unknown.

The CDR3 has 15 residues. Per germline, CDR1 SQVTM and CDR2 ANQGSEA. The J segment lost 0 bases and the V segment lost 5 bases, leaving 8 bases of the junction unmatched. This receptor was identified in a human donor with alopecia areata. The chain uses TRBV29-1 and TRBJ2-5; 8 bases match TRBD2. Sequences were derived from CD8+ T cells sorted from blood, sampled at week 4, from a patient treated with tofacitinib. CDR3 sequence reads: CSVLGREGDQETQYF. CDR3 DNA sequence: TGCAGCGTTTTGGGCCGGGAGGGGGACCAAGAGACCCAGTACTTC.